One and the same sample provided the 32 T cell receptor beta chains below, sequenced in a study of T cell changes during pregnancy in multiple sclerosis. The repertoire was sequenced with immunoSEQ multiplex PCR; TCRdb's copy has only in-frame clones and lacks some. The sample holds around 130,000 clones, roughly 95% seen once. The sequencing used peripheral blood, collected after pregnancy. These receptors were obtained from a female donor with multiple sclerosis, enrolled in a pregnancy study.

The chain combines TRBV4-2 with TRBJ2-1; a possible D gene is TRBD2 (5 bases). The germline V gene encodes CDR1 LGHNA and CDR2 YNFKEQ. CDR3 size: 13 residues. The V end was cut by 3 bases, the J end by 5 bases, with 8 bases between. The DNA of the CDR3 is TGTGCCAGCAGCCATGGACTTAACAATGAGCAGTTCTTC. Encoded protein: CASSHGLNNEQFF.

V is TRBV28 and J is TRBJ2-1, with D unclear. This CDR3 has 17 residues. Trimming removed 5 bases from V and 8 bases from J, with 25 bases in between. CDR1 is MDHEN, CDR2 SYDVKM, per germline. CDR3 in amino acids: CASSPPGRLPRLYEQFF. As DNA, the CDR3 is TGTGCCAGCAGTCCTCCAGGTAGATTGCCCCGTCTCTATGAGCAGTTCTTC. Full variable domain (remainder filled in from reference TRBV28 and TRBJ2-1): DVKVTQSSRYLVKRTGEKVFLECVQDMDHENMFWYRQDPGLGLRLIYFSYDVKMKEKGDIPEGYSVSREKKERFSLILESASTNQTSMYLCASSPPGRLPRLYEQFFGPGTRLTVL.

The CDR3 is CASLLDQGNQETQYF. The DNA for the CDR3 is TGTGCCAGCCTCCTGGACCAGGGAAACCAAGAGACCCAGTACTTC. The genes are TRBV2 and TRBJ2-5, with D possibly TRBD1 on 5 matching bases. Germline CDR1 is SNHLY and CDR2 is FYNNEI. This CDR3 contains 15 residues. V was trimmed by 8 bases and J by 0 bases, leaving 16 bases between them.

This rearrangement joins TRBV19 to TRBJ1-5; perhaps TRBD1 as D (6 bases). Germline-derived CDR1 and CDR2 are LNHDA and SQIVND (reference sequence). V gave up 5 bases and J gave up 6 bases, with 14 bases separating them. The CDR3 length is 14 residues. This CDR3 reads CASSPWGGGQPQHF. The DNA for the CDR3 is TGTGCCAGTAGTCCCTGGGGGGGCGGTCAGCCCCAGCATTTT.

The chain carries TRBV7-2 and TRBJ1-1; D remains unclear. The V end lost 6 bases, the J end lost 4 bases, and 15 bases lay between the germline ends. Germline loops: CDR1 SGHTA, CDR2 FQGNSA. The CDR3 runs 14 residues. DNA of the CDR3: TGTGCCAGCAGTTTAATGAGGGTGGGCACTGAAGCTTTCTTT. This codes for CASSLMRVGTEAFF.

The CDR3 here is CASSPSGDRVHEQYF. The CDR3 region has the DNA TGTGCCAGCAGCCCTAGTGGGGACAGGGTCCACGAGCAGTACTTC. V usage is TRBV9 and J usage is TRBJ2-7, with TRBD1 matching 9 bases. CDR3 size: 15 residues. Germline values: CDR1 SGDLS, CDR2 YYNGEE. The V gene end was trimmed by 4 bases and the J gene end by 5 bases; junction bases not matched to a gene: 10.

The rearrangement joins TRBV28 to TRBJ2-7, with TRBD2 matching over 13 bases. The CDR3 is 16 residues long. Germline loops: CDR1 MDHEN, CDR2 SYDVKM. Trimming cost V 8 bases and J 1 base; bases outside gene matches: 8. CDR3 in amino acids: CASVNPGLAGSYEQYF. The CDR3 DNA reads TGTGCCAGCGTAAATCCGGGACTAGCGGGATCCTACGAGCAGTACTTC.

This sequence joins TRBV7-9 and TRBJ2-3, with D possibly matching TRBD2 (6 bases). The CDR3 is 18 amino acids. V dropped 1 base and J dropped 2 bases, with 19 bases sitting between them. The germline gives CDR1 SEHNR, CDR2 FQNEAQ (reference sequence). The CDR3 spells CASSLGDSGTPLTDTQYF. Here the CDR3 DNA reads TGTGCCAGCAGCTTAGGAGATAGCGGAACCCCGCTCACAGATACGCAGTATTTT.

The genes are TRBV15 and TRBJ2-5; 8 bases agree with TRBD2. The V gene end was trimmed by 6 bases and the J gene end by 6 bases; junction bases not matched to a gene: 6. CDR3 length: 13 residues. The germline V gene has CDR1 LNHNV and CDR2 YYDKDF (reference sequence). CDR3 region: CATRGGGRKTQYF. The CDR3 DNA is TGTGCCACCAGGGGCGGGGGGAGGAAGACCCAGTACTTC.

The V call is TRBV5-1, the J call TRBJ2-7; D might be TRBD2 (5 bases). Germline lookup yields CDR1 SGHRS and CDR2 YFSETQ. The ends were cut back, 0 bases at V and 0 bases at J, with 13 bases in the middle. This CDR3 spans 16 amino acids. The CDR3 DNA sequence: TGCGCCAGCAGCTTGGCAACCCGGGGTGGCTCCTACGAGCAGTACTTC. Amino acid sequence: CASSLATRGGSYEQYF.

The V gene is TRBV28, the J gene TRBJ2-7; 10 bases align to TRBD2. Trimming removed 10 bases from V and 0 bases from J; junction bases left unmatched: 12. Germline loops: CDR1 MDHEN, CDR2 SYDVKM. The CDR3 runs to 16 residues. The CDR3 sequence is CAIAPASGSVSYEQYF. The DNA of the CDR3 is TGTGCCATCGCCCCGGCTAGCGGGAGTGTCTCCTACGAGCAGTACTTC.

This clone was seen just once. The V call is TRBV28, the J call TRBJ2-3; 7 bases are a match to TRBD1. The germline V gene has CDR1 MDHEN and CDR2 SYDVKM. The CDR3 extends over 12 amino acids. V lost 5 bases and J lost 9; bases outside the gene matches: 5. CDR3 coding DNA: TGTGCCAGCAGTATCCGACAGGGAACGCAGTATTTT. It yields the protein CASSIRQGTQYF.

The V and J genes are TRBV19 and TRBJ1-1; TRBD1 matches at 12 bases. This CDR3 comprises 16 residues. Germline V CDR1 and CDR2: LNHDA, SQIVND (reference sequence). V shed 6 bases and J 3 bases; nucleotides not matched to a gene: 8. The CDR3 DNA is TGTGCCAGTAGCCCCGGGACAGGGGGCTTCGACACTGAAGCTTTCTTT. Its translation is CASSPGTGGFDTEAFF.

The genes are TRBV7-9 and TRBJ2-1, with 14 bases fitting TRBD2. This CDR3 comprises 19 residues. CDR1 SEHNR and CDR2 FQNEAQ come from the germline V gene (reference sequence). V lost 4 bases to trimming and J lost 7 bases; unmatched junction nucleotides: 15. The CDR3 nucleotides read TGTGCCAGCAGCTCCCCCGGGACTAGCGGGAGTCTTTTTGGGAATGAGCAGTTCTTC. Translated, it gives CASSSPGTSGSLFGNEQFF.

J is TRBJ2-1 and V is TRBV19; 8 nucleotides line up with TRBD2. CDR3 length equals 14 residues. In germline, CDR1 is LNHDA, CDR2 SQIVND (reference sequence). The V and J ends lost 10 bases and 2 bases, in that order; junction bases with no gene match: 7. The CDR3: CATQRERTYNEQFF. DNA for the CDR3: TGTGCCACCCAGCGGGAGCGCACCTACAATGAGCAGTTCTTC.

The CDR3 sequence is CAWREGGAITGDEQYF. In DNA, the CDR3 is TGTGCCTGGAGGGAAGGGGGCGCGATCACCGGCGACGAGCAGTACTTC. The J gene is TRBJ2-7, the V gene TRBV30; 7 bases map to TRBD1. CDR3 length equals 16 residues. The V and J ends lost 3 bases and 5 bases, in that order; junction bases with no gene match: 16. Germline V gene data show CDR1 as GTSNPN and CDR2 as SVGIG (reference sequence).

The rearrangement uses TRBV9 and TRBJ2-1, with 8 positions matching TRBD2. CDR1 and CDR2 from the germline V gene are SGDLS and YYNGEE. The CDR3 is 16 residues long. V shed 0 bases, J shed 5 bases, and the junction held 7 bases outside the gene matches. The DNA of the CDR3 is TGTGCCAGCAGCGTAGATGGCGGGAGGCCCAACAATGAGCAGTTCTTC. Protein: CASSVDGGRPNNEQFF.

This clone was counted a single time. The CDR3 sequence is CASSTYKNTEAFF. In nucleotides, the CDR3 is TGTGCCAGCAGCACATACAAGAACACTGAAGCTTTCTTT. The gene calls are TRBV7-9 and TRBJ1-1; D unresolved. Germline V lookup: CDR1 SEHNR, CDR2 FQNEAQ (reference sequence). The CDR3 has 13 amino acids. V was pared by 5 bases and J by 1 base, with 8 bases between.

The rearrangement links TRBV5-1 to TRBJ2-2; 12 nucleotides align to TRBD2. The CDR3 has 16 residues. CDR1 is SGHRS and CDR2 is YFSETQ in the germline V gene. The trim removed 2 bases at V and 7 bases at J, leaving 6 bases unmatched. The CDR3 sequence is CASSLPTSGRHGELFF. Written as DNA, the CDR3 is TGCGCCAGCAGCTTACCTACTAGCGGGAGGCACGGGGAGCTGTTTTTT.

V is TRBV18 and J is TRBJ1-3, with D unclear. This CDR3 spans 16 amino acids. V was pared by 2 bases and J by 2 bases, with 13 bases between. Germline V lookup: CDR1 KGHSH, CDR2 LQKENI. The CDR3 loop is CASSPGSPRAGNTIYF. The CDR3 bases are TGTGCCAGCTCACCAGGGTCTCCGAGGGCTGGAAACACCATATATTTT.

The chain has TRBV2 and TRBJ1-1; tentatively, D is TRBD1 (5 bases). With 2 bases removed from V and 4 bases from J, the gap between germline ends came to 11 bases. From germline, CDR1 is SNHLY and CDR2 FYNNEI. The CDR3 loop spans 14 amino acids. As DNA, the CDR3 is TGTGCCAGCAGTGAAAGGGGAAGGGGCACTGAAGCTTTCTTT. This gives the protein CASSERGRGTEAFF.

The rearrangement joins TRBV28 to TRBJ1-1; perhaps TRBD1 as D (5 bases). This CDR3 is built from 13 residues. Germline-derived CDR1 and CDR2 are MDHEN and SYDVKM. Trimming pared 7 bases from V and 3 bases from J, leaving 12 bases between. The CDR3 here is CASTLAGYTEAFF. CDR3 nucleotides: TGTGCCAGCACCTTGGCAGGGTACACTGAAGCTTTCTTT. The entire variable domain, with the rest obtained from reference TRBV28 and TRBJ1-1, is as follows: DVKVTQSSRYLVKRTGEKVFLECVQDMDHENMFWYRQDPGLGLRLIYFSYDVKMKEKGDIPEGYSVSREKKERFSLILESASTNQTSMYLCASTLAGYTEAFFGQGTRLTVV.

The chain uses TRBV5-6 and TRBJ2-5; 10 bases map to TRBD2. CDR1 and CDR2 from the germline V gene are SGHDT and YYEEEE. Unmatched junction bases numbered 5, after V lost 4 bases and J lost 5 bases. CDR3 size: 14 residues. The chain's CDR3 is CASSLSGRTETQYF. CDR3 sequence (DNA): TGTGCCAGCAGCCTTAGCGGGAGGACCGAGACCCAGTACTTC.

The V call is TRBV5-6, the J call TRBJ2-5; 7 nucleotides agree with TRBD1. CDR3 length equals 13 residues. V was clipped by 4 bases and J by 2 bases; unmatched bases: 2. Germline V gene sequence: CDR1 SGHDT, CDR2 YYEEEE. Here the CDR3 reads CASSLGQQETQYF. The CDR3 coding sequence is TGTGCCAGCAGCCTGGGACAGCAAGAGACCCAGTACTTC.

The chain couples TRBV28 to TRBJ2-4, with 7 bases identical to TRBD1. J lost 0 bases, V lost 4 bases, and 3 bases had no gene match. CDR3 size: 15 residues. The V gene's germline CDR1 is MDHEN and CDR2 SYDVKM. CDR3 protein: CASSYRGLAKNIQYF. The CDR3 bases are TGTGCCAGCAGTTACAGGGGATTAGCCAAAAACATTCAGTACTTC.

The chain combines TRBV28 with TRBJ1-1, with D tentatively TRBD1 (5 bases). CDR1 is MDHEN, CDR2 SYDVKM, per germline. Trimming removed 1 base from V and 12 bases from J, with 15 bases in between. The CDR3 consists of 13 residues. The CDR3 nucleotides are TGTGCCAGCAGTTTATCGGCAGGGTATTTGCCTTTCTTT. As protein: CASSLSAGYLPFF.

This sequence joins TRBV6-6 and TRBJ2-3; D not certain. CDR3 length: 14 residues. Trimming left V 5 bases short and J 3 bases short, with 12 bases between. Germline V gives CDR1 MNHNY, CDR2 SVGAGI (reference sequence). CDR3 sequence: CASSPLTETDTQYF. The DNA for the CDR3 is TGTGCCAGCAGTCCTCTCACTGAAACAGATACGCAGTATTTT.

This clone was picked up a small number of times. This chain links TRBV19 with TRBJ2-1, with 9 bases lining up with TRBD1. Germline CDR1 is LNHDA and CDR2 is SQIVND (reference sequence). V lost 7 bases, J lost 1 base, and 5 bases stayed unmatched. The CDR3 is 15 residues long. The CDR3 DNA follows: TGTGCCAGTAACTCTGGGACAGGGTCCTACAATGAGCAGTTCTTC. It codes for CASNSGTGSYNEQFF.

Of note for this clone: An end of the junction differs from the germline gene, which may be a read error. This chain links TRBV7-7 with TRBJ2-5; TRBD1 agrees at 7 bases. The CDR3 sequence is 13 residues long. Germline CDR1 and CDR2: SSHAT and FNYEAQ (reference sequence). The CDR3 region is CASSFGTVETQYF. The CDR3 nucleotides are TGTGCTAGCAGCTTCGGGACAGTAGAGACCCAGTACTTC.

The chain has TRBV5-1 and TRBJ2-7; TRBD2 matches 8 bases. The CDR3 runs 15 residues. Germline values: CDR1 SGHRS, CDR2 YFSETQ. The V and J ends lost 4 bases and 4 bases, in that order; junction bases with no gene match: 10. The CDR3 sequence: CASSEEIAGRYEQYF. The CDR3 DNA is TGCGCCAGCAGCGAGGAAATAGCGGGGCGTTACGAGCAGTACTTC.

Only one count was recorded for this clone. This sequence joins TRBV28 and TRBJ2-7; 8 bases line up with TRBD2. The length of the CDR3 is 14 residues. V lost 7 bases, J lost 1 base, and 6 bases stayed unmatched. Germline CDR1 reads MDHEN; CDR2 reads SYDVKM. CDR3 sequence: CASNPVAGSYEQYF. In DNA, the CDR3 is TGTGCCAGCAACCCGGTAGCGGGATCCTACGAGCAGTACTTC.

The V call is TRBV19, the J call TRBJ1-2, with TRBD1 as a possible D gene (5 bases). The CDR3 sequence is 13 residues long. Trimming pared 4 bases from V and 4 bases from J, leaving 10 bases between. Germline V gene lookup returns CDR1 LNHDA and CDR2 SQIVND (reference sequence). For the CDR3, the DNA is TGTGCCAGTAGTAAGGGACTGCGCTATGGCTACACCTTC. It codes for CASSKGLRYGYTF.